One sample yielded the 14 T cell receptor beta chains listed below, sequenced in a study of blood T cell repertoires in COVID-19. Data came from immunoSEQ multiplex PCR; TCRdb stores just in-frame clones and leaves some out. The sample yields 100,000 to 120,000 clones, roughly 84% seen once. Sample: peripheral blood. These receptors originate from a woman in her 70s who had recovered from COVID-19.

The chain links TRBV5-1 to TRBJ2-1; D possibly corresponds to TRBD2 (5 bases). This CDR3 has 15 amino acids. V lost 4 bases to trimming and J lost 7 bases, with 18 bases between them. The germline V gene encodes CDR1 SGHRS and CDR2 YFSETQ. CDR3 residues: CASSPLGGSLNEQFF. The CDR3 DNA is TGCGCCAGCAGCCCCCTGGGTGGGAGTTTAAATGAGCAGTTCTTC.

This chain links TRBV10-1 with TRBJ1-4; TRBD1 agrees at 7 bases. Germline CDR1 is WNHNN and CDR2 is SYGVQD (reference sequence). This CDR3 has 16 amino acids. V lost 3 bases to trimming and J lost 8 bases; unmatched junction nucleotides: 12. In DNA, the CDR3 is TGCGCCAGCAGTGAATCGAACAGGGGAGGCGACGAAAAACTGTTTTTT. It yields the protein CASSESNRGGDEKLFF.

The CDR3 protein is CASSRQGGITEAFF. DNA for the CDR3: TGTGCCAGCAGTCGACAGGGAGGCATCACTGAAGCTTTCTTT. The chain links TRBV6-2 or TRBV6-3 to TRBJ1-1, with 7 nucleotides matching TRBD1. Germline loops: CDR1 MNHEY, CDR2 SVGEGT. The CDR3 has 14 residues. V gave up 5 bases and J gave up 4 bases; unmatched junction bases: 7.

The V and J genes are TRBV6-6 and TRBJ2-1; the D is unclear. Germline-derived CDR1 and CDR2 are MNHNY and SVGAGI (reference sequence). This CDR3 contains 11 residues. Trimming cost V 5 bases and J 6 bases, with 5 bases left between them. The DNA of the CDR3 is TGTGCCAGCAGTCTTAGCAATGAGCAGTTCTTC. Translating it yields CASSLSNEQFF.

This rearrangement joins TRBV6-1 to TRBJ2-2, with TRBD2 identical over 7 bases. CDR3 length equals 14 residues. Germline-derived CDR1 and CDR2 are MNHNS and SASEGT. The V and J ends lost 5 bases and 4 bases, in that order; junction bases with no gene match: 4. This CDR3 reads CASSYGGGTGELFF. The CDR3, as DNA: TGTGCCAGCAGTTATGGGGGGGGCACCGGGGAGCTGTTTTTT.

V is TRBV28 and J is TRBJ1-5; TRBD1 is a possible D gene (5 bases). The CDR3 is 14 amino acids. V was clipped by 7 bases and J by 4 bases, with 14 bases between them. CDR1 is MDHEN and CDR2 is SYDVKM in the germline V gene. The CDR3 sequence is CASTQGGTNQPQHF. The DNA of the CDR3 is TGTGCCAGCACCCAGGGAGGAACGAATCAGCCCCAGCATTTT.

This chain links TRBV19 with TRBJ1-2; D perhaps matches TRBD1 (6 bases). The CDR3 totals 13 residues. Trimming pared 9 bases from V and 8 bases from J, leaving 19 bases between. Looked up from germline, CDR1 is LNHDA and CDR2 is SQIVND (reference sequence). As DNA, the CDR3 is TGTGCCAGCCAACCCAGGGGCGCCAGCGGCTACACCTTC. Translated: CASQPRGASGYTF.

The V call is TRBV3-1 (or the pseudogene TRBV3-2), the J call TRBJ2-2, with a weak D call TRBD1 (5 bases). V was clipped by 4 bases and J by 5 bases, with 14 bases between them. The germline gives CDR1 LGHDT, CDR2 YNNKEL (reference sequence). The CDR3 is 15 amino acids. For the CDR3, the DNA is TGTGCCAGCAGCCTCCCCCCCCAGGGAACCGGGGAGCTGTTTTTT. Translating gives CASSLPPQGTGELFF.

The chain recombines TRBV5-1 with TRBJ2-6; 10 positions match TRBD1. Germline lookup yields CDR1 SGHRS and CDR2 YFSETQ. V trimming: 3 bases; J trimming: 0 bases; junction bases outside the gene matches: 12. The CDR3 consists of 20 residues. The CDR3 reads CASSSPARTGGSSGANVLTF. The DNA of the CDR3 is TGCGCCAGCAGCTCGCCTGCAAGGACAGGGGGAAGCTCTGGGGCCAACGTCCTGACTTTC. Complete variable domain (other parts from reference TRBV5-1 and TRBJ2-6): KAGVTQTPRYLIKTRGQQVTLSCSPISGHRSVSWYQQTPGQGLQFLFEYFSETQRNKGNFPGRFSGRQFSNSRSEMNVSTLELGDSALYLCASSSPARTGGSSGANVLTFGAGSRLTVL.

The V gene is TRBV24-1, the J gene TRBJ2-5; TRBD2 is a possible D gene (5 bases). This CDR3 region has 14 residues. In germline, CDR1 is KGHDR, CDR2 SFDVKD. Between the trimmed V and J ends, which lost 7 bases and 2 bases, there was a span of 13 bases. As DNA, the CDR3 is TGTGCCACCAGAGACTCCGGGAAACAAGAGACCCAGTACTTC. Protein product: CATRDSGKQETQYF.

This clone was seen a few times. The chain is built from TRBV7-9 and TRBJ1-6; TRBD1 aligns across 7 bases. The V gene's germline CDR1 is SEHNR and CDR2 FQNEAQ (reference sequence). The CDR3 is 15 amino acids. With V trimmed by 6 bases and J by 5 bases, 7 bases remained unmatched. CDR3 region: CASRRRDRNNSPLHF. The CDR3 bases are TGTGCCAGCAGACGTCGGGACAGAAATAATTCACCCCTCCACTTT.

The CDR3 spells CASSGSGGRYEQYF. In DNA, the CDR3 is TGTGCCAGCAGCGGCAGCGGGGGGAGATACGAGCAGTACTTC. The chain couples TRBV7-2 to TRBJ2-7; 9 bases are a match to TRBD2. Germline values: CDR1 SGHTA, CDR2 FQGNSA. The V segment lost 5 bases and the J segment 4 bases; nucleotides outside the gene matches: 6. This CDR3 has 14 amino acids. Full variable domain (outside the CDR3, taken from reference TRBV7-2 and TRBJ2-7): GAGVSQSPSNKVTEKGKDVELRCDPISGHTALYWYRQSLGQGLEFLIYFQGNSAPDKSGLPSDRFSAERTGGSVSTLTIQRTQQEDSAVYLCASSGSGGRYEQYFGPGTRLTVT.

The gene calls are TRBV5-1 and TRBJ2-3; a weak D match, TRBD1 (5 bases). In germline, CDR1 is SGHRS, CDR2 YFSETQ. The V gene lost 2 bases and the J gene lost 6 bases, with 10 bases spanning the gap. This CDR3 has 13 amino acids. The CDR3: CASSFWGRDTQYF. The CDR3 DNA reads as TGCGCCAGCAGCTTTTGGGGCCGGGATACGCAGTATTTT.

This clone was recorded once. This rearrangement joins TRBV18 to TRBJ1-6; no clear D. Per the germline V gene, CDR1 is KGHSH and CDR2 is LQKENI. The CDR3 has 13 amino acids. V lost 5 bases to trimming and J lost 5 bases, with 7 bases between them. The CDR3 DNA is TGTGCCAGCTCAGGACTGGATAATTCACCCCTCCACTTT. Encoded protein: CASSGLDNSPLHF.